This TCR beta chain was profiled in a study of blood T cells in healthy people across ages. The second PCR ran about 6 to 12 cycles with a sample-barcoded 5' primer and J-beta primers. TCRdb re-analysed the 5' RACE reads in MiXCR, keeping a single row per CDR3 protein. The sample contains about a million distinct CDR3 sequences, roughly 47% of which appear only once. Study-level results: A greater number of naive CD4+ cells and higher diversity distinguished long-lived donors from aged donors.

To note about this clonotype: The target antigen is unknown.

Between the trimmed V and J ends, which lost 6 bases and 0 bases, there was a span of 12 bases. There are 16 residues in the CDR3. Germline V gene data show CDR1 as MNHEY and CDR2 as SMNVEV (reference sequence). The sequence was obtained from a woman in her sixties in good health. The specimen sequenced was blood. The chain carries TRBV27 and TRBJ1-6; D perhaps matches TRBD1 (5 bases). The CDR3 loop is CASRQTASSYNSPLHF. The CDR3 nucleotides are TGTGCCAGCAGGCAGACAGCCAGCTCCTATAATTCACCCCTCCACTTT.